A selection of T cell receptor beta chains follows, all from one sample in a study of vaccination effects on CD4 cells after COVID-19. Produced via immunoSEQ multiplex PCR; TCRdb's table is partial and in-frame only. The repertoire holds some 77,000 clones, with over 65% as singletons. These receptors' targets are unknown. The sample here was CD4+ T cells from PBMCs cultured with HCoV-OC43 spike peptides, taken before COVID-19 vaccination. These receptors were obtained from a human donor who received a COVID-19 vaccine. The CDR3 runs from the conserved cysteine through the conserved F or W. A D gene is named only where the DNA matches it firmly. The size of a clone is reported for some rows only, either as once, few or many, or as a class for expanded clones.

cdr3_nt	cdr3_aa	v_call	j_call	clone_size	d_call
TGCGCCAGCAGCTTGGCCGTCGAGGGAGAAAAACTGTTTTTT	CASSLAVEGEKLFF	TRBV5-1	TRBJ1-4	-	-
TGTGCCAGCAGGGGCACCACAGGGTCCGGCTACACCTTC	CASRGTTGSGYTF	TRBV2	TRBJ1-2	once	-
TGTGCCAGCAGCCTCGGTGGGGGGAACACCGGGGAGCTGTTTTTT	CASSLGGGNTGELFF	TRBV11-3	TRBJ2-2	few	-
TGTGCCAGCAGCCAAAGTCTGAACACTGAAGCTTTCTTT	CASSQSLNTEAFF	TRBV14	TRBJ1-1	-	-
TGTGCCACCAGTGATTCAACAGCGGGGGCATACAATGAGCAGTTCTTC	CATSDSTAGAYNEQFF	TRBV24-1	TRBJ2-1	-	TRBD2
TGTGCCTGCCGAAGGACGGGGTCGTCCACAGATACGCAGTATTTT	CACRRTGSSTDTQYF	TRBV6-5	TRBJ2-3	-	-
TGTGCTAGTGGTTCTGATCGACAGGGTGGCAATCAGCCCCAGCATTTT	CASGSDRQGGNQPQHF	TRBV12-5	TRBJ1-5	-	TRBD1
TGCGCCAGCAGCTTGGGACATTTCACAGATACGCAGTATTTT	CASSLGHFTDTQYF	TRBV5-1	TRBJ2-3	-	-
TGTGCCAGCAGCCAAGTACGGTGGCAGGCGATCACTAGCACAGATACGCAGTATTTT	CASSQVRWQAITSTDTQYF	TRBV3-1/TRBV3-2	TRBJ2-3	-	-
TGTGCCAGCGCGCCAGACCCTTTCTACACCGGGGAGCTGTTTTTT	CASAPDPFYTGELFF	TRBV6-5	TRBJ2-2	-	-
TGTGCCAGCAGTTTTCGGAGGTATGGCTACACCTTC	CASSFRRYGYTF	TRBV6-2/TRBV6-3	TRBJ1-2	-	-
TGTGCCAGCAGTTTTTCCGGTGGGACCCAGTACTTC	CASSFSGGTQYF	TRBV12-3/TRBV12-4	TRBJ2-5	-	-
TGTGCCAGCAGTCAACAAGAGACCCAGTACTTC	CASSQQETQYF	TRBV2	TRBJ2-5	few	-
TGTGCCAGCTCACCCCCGGGGGCGAACTATGGCTACACCTTC	CASSPPGANYGYTF	TRBV18	TRBJ1-2	-	-
TGTGCCTGGAGGTTTTCGGGGGCTATAGCTTTCTTT	CAWRFSGAIAFF	TRBV30	TRBJ1-1	-	-
TGTGCCACCAGATCGGCCGGGAACACTGAAGCTTTCTTT	CATRSAGNTEAFF	TRBV24-1	TRBJ1-1	-	-
TGTGCCAGCAGTGAGAGACCTGCTAATTCACCCCTCCACTTT	CASSERPANSPLHF	TRBV2	TRBJ1-6	-	-
TGTGCCTTAACAGGGCCAACGATGGCCCAGTACTTC	CALTGPTMAQYF	TRBV30	TRBJ2-5	-	-
TGTGCCAGCAGAATTGGGGGGCGAGGTGTGGATACGCAGTATTTT	CASRIGGRGVDTQYF	TRBV5-8	TRBJ2-3	-	-
TGTGCCTGGGGCAGAGACTATGGCTACACCTTC	CAWGRDYGYTF	TRBV30	TRBJ1-2	-	-
TGTGCCAGCAGCTTACAACCCGTGGGGGACAATGAGCAGTTCTTC	CASSLQPVGDNEQFF	TRBV7-6	TRBJ2-1	few	-
TGTGCCACCAGCAGAGTACAGCCGGAAGAGACCCAGTACTTC	CATSRVQPEETQYF	TRBV15	TRBJ2-5	-	-
TGTGCCAGCAGAATGGGACTGAACACAGATACGCAGTATTTT	CASRMGLNTDTQYF	TRBV6-6	TRBJ2-3	-	-
TGTGCCAGCAGCTTAGATTTAGGCCAGAGTAATGGCTACACCTTC	CASSLDLGQSNGYTF	TRBV11-2	TRBJ1-2	-	-
TGTGCCAGCAGCTTAGAACGAGGGGAGACCCAGTACTTC	CASSLERGETQYF	TRBV7-2	TRBJ2-5	-	-
TGCGCCAGCAGCGAGAGGGACAGCAAAGAGACCCAGTACTTC	CASSERDSKETQYF	TRBV4-1	TRBJ2-5	few	TRBD1
TGCAGTGCTAGAGATTTAGGGACCCAGTACTTC	CSARDLGTQYF	TRBV20-1	TRBJ2-5	-	-
TGTGCCAGCAGTTTTCGGGTCTATGGCTACACCTTC	CASSFRVYGYTF	TRBV12-3/TRBV12-4	TRBJ1-2	-	-
TGTGCCAGCTCACCACGTGGAGCCCCATCTGGGGCCAACGTCCTGACTTTC	CASSPRGAPSGANVLTF	TRBV18	TRBJ2-6	-	-
TGTGCCTGGACGTCGCGGGGGCCTATCAATGAGCAGTTCTTC	CAWTSRGPINEQFF	TRBV30	TRBJ2-1	few	-
TGTGCCAGCAGTTCAGGGTATGGCTACACCTTC	CASSSGYGYTF	TRBV6-5	TRBJ1-2	-	-
TGTGCCAGCAGCCAAGTGGGGTGGCGGGGGGAAGAGACCCAGTACTTC	CASSQVGWRGEETQYF	TRBV3-1/TRBV3-2	TRBJ2-5	once	TRBD2
TGTGCCAGCACCACATCGCGGGGAAGGTATGGCTACACCTTC	CASTTSRGRYGYTF	TRBV5-4	TRBJ1-2	-	-
TGCGCCAGCAGCCCGGGACAGGGTGTAACTAATGAAAAACTGTTTTTT	CASSPGQGVTNEKLFF	TRBV5-1	TRBJ1-4	-	TRBD1
TGCAGTGCTAGACAGGGAGTCGAAGCTTTCTTT	CSARQGVEAFF	TRBV20-1	TRBJ1-1	few	-
TGCAGTGCTAGTAAGCCTTCGGGGAGCAATCAGCCCCAGCATTTT	CSASKPSGSNQPQHF	TRBV20-1	TRBJ1-5	few	-
TGTGCCTGGAGGCCGCAGGGGGGTCCCCACACCGGGGAGCTGTTTTTT	CAWRPQGGPHTGELFF	TRBV30	TRBJ2-2	-	-
TGTGCCAGTAGTATGTGGGGGGGAGATCAGCCCCAGCATTTT	CASSMWGGDQPQHF	TRBV19	TRBJ1-5	-	-
TGTGCCACCAGTGACGGGGGGGTAGGCCAAAACATTCAGTACTTC	CATSDGGVGQNIQYF	TRBV24-1	TRBJ2-4	-	TRBD2
TGTGCCAGCAGTAGGAGACAGGGTACCGGGGAGCTGTTTTTT	CASSRRQGTGELFF	TRBV6-4	TRBJ2-2	few	TRBD1
TGTGCCAGCAGCCCGACAGGTGGCCCTGGCTACACCTTC	CASSPTGGPGYTF	TRBV3-1/TRBV3-2	TRBJ1-2	-	-
TGTGCCGGCAGGGTGTCGGACTATGGCTACACCTTC	CAGRVSDYGYTF	TRBV6-5	TRBJ1-2	-	-
TGCGCCAGCAGCCCGCGAGGCAATCAGCCCCAGCATTTT	CASSPRGNQPQHF	TRBV4-1	TRBJ1-5	-	-
TGTGCCAGCAGATCAGGGGGAGGGAATCGACAGCCCCAGCATTTT	CASRSGGGNRQPQHF	TRBV2	TRBJ1-5	-	TRBD1
TGTGCCAGTAGTACGGTAATAGCGGGAACGTACAATGAGCAGTTCTTC	CASSTVIAGTYNEQFF	TRBV19	TRBJ2-1	-	TRBD2
TGCGCCAGCAGTTGGGACAGGGCGTCTGGGGCCAACGTCCTGACTTTC	CASSWDRASGANVLTF	TRBV5-1	TRBJ2-6	-	TRBD1
TGCGCCAGCAGCCAGGGGGACAGCATGAACACCGGGGAGCTGTTTTTT	CASSQGDSMNTGELFF	TRBV4-3	TRBJ2-2	-	TRBD1
TGTGCGGCGGATATACAGGGTTTGAATTCACCCCTCCACTTT	CAADIQGLNSPLHF	TRBV30	TRBJ1-6	-	-
TGTGCCAGCAGTTTGTTTTCCGTGGGGGGCTACACCTTC	CASSLFSVGGYTF	TRBV28	TRBJ1-2	-	-
TGTGCCAGCAGCTTCGGGGGATCCTATAATTCACCCCTCCACTTT	CASSFGGSYNSPLHF	TRBV7-2	TRBJ1-6	-	-
TGCGCCAGCAGTGAGTCCAGAGAAGCCACTGAAGCTTTCTTT	CASSESREATEAFF	TRBV10-1	TRBJ1-1	few	-
TGTGCCAGCAACGGAGGGGACACCGGGGAGCTGTTTTTT	CASNGGDTGELFF	TRBV6-5	TRBJ2-2	-	-
TGTGCCAGCAGTTCCCGTCGTCAAGAGACCCAGTACTTC	CASSSRRQETQYF	TRBV27	TRBJ2-5	-	-
TGTGCCAGCAGTTACTCAAACAGCAATGAGCAGTTCTTC	CASSYSNSNEQFF	TRBV6-5	TRBJ2-1	-	-
TGTGCCAGCAGCACCACAGGGGTATTGAACACTGAAGCTTTCTTT	CASSTTGVLNTEAFF	TRBV7-2	TRBJ1-1	-	TRBD1
TGTGCCAGCAGCCAAGTACGTCCAGGGCGTGGGCTTTTGAACACTGAAGCTTTCTTT	CASSQVRPGRGLLNTEAFF	TRBV14	TRBJ1-1	-	-
TGTGCCAGCAGTTACGGGGGGTTTACTAACTATGGCTACACCTTC	CASSYGGFTNYGYTF	TRBV6-2/TRBV6-3	TRBJ1-2	-	-
TGTGCCAGCAGCTTGGACACCAACTATGGCTACACCTTC	CASSLDTNYGYTF	TRBV5-6	TRBJ1-2	-	-
TGTGCCAGCATGGTCAGGGGGGAGTATGAGCAGTTCTTC	CASMVRGEYEQFF	TRBV6-5	TRBJ2-1	-	-
TGTGCCAGCAGTTTACTGGTGGGTGGCTACACCTTC	CASSLLVGGYTF	TRBV28	TRBJ1-2	few	-